This TCR beta chain was documented in a study of CD8+ T cells in alopecia areata. RNA, once extracted, was reverse transcribed into cDNA for use as the sequencing template. Generated by immunoSEQ multiplex PCR, the TCRdb table keeps only in-frame clones and is missing some. This repertoire shows 35,000 to 50,000 clones, less than 70% found once; its top ten account for about a fifth. Specified treatment: oral pan-JAK inhibitor, 5-10 mg twice daily. This sample comprised CD8+ T cells sorted from blood, obtained at week 4, from a patient treated with tofacitinib. The sequence was obtained from a human donor with alopecia areata.

CDR3 sequence: CASRRGTVYGYTF. CDR3 in DNA: TGTGCCAGCAGGCGTGGGACAGTCTATGGCTACACCTTC. V is TRBV6-5 and J is TRBJ1-2, with 7 bases matching TRBD1. Germline CDR1 and CDR2: MNHEY and SVGAGI. The CDR3 runs 13 residues. Trimming cost V 6 bases and J 4 bases; bases outside gene matches: 5.